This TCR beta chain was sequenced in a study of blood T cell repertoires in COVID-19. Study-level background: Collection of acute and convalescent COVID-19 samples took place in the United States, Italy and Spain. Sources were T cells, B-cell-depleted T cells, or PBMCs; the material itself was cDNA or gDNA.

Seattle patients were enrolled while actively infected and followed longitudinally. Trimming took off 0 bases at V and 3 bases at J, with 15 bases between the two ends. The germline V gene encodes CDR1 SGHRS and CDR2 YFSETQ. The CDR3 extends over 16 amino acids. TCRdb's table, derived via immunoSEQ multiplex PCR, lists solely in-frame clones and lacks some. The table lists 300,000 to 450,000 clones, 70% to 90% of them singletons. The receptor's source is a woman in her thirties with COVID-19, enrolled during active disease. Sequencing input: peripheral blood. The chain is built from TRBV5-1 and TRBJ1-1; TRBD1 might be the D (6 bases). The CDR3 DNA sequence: TGCGCCAGCAGCTTGGCCATGGGGGCGCATGACACTGAAGCTTTCTTT. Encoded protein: CASSLAMGAHDTEAFF.